This T cell receptor beta chain was observed in a study of identical twins. Study conclusions and caveats: While abundant cord blood beta clonotypes carried fewer insertions, memory repertoires showed no such pattern. Excess low generation probability was seen in twin-shared out-of-frame alpha sequences.

A universal primer site came from template switching; cDNA carried unique molecular identifiers. Via MiXCR, TCRdb re-called the 5' RACE reads, giving one row per CDR3 protein. The sample consists of 1.5 million to 2 million distinct CDR3 sequences, 25% to 35% of them appearing once. This clonotype has more than one count but fewer than ten. Its antigen is not identified. Trimming removed 4 bases from V and 0 bases from J, with 12 bases in between. The CDR3 spans 15 residues. Germline V gene lookup returns CDR1 MNHEY and CDR2 SVGAGI. The sample comprised cord blood. V gene TRBV6-5 combines with J gene TRBJ1-2; a possible D gene is TRBD1 (5 bases). The receptor's source is a newborn girl in good health. The CDR3, as DNA: TGTGCCAGCAGTTCCTTTGGGGGGGCTAACTATGGCTACACCTTC. Translation: CASSSFGGANYGYTF.